Listed here is a single T cell receptor beta chain. Its specificity is not known. Sequencing used immunoSEQ multiplex PCR; TCRdb keeps in-frame clones, though not all of them. Here the sample spans 42,000 or so clones, approximately 80% being singletons. In germline, CDR1 is SGDLS, CDR2 YYNGEE. The CDR3 is 16 amino acids. V dropped 3 bases and J dropped 4; count of bases not matched to a gene: 11. The sample is drawn from a study of lymphopenia after photon versus proton radiotherapy. Whole-study findings and limits: After the lymphocyte nadir, photon-treated repertoires showed oligoclonal expansion, especially of CD8+ Temra cells. Proton therapy kept repertoires fairly stable, unlike photons, which gained effector/memory cells. Authors raise, but do not show, better survival with proton therapy.

The V and J genes are TRBV9 and TRBJ2-3, with TRBD2 matching over 7 bases. The sample was peripheral blood, taken from a patient treated with proton-based radiotherapy. The receptor was derived from a woman in her 70s with pancreatic cancer. CDR3 DNA: TGTGCCAGCAGCGCCGGGGGAGGGGTTAGTTCAGATACGCAGTATTTT. This translates into CASSAGGGVSSDTQYF.